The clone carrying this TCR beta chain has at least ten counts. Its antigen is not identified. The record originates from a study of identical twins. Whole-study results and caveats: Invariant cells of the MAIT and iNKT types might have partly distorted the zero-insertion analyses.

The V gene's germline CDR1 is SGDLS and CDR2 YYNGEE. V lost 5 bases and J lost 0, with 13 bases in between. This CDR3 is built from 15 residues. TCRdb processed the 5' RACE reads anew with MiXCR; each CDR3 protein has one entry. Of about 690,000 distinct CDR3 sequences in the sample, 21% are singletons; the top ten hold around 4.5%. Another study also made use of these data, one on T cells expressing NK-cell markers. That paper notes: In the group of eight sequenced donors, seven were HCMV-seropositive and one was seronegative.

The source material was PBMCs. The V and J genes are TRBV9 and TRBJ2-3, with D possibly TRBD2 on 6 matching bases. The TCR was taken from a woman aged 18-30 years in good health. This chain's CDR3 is CASSESGYSTDTQYF. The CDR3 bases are TGTGCCAGCAGTGAGAGCGGGTATAGCACAGATACGCAGTATTTT.